The entry that follows covers one TCR beta chain sequence. These data originate in a study of CD8 T cells in Susac syndrome. Random hexamers served to reverse transcribe roughly 0.5 to 1 ug RNA. TCRdb analysed the immunoSEQ multiplex PCR reads with MiXCR anew, one entry per CDR3 protein. The sample holds about 190,000 distinct CDR3 sequences, approximately 94% seen once. V dropped 3 bases and J dropped 1 base, with 10 bases sitting between them. CDR3 length: 14 residues. CDR1 SGHRS and CDR2 YFSETQ come from the germline V gene. The J gene is TRBJ2-5, the V gene TRBV5-1, with D unclear. The source material was CD4+ T cells from PBMCs. The receptor was isolated from a human donor with Susac syndrome. This CDR3 is CASSYVGRQETQYF. DNA of the CDR3: TGCGCCAGCAGCTACGTCGGACGCCAAGAGACCCAGTACTTC.